This T cell receptor (beta chain) was sequenced for a study of blood T cell repertoires in COVID-19. Resolution of symptoms, clearance, or two negative PCRs was present in recovered Cohort 3 donors. This CDR3 spans 15 amino acids. Unmatched junction bases numbered 8, after V lost 5 bases and J lost 1 base. CDR1 is SGHDT, CDR2 YYEEEE, per germline. Clones were sequenced by immunoSEQ multiplex PCR, and TCRdb holds only the in-frame ones, with some missing. The sample yields 180,000 or so clones, 84% seen once. The chain is built from TRBV5-6 and TRBJ2-7; 8 bases are a match to TRBD2. The sequence was obtained from a man aged 50 to 60 who had recovered from COVID-19. The sample was PBMCs or T cells enriched from blood (not recorded which). The CDR3 bases are TGTGCCAGCAGGTTCCGGGGGGGCGGTTCCTACGAGCAGTACTTC. Translation gives CASRFRGGGSYEQYF.